The 10 T cell receptor beta chains presented below share a single source sample, sequenced in a study of blood T cell repertoires in COVID-19. Only in-frame clones appear in the TCRdb table, and some are missing; sequencing was by immunoSEQ multiplex PCR. The sample records approximately 330,000 clones, approximately 89% being singletons. Material: PBMCs or T cells enriched from blood (not recorded which). Source of these receptors: a woman aged 25-40 years who had recovered from COVID-19.

The gene calls are TRBV28 and TRBJ1-2; D ambiguous. The CDR3 consists of 13 residues. Germline loops: CDR1 MDHEN, CDR2 SYDVKM. The V and J ends lost 6 bases and 2 bases respectively, with 10 bases between them. CDR3 region: CASRSVRNYGYTF. The CDR3 DNA reads TGTGCCAGCAGATCCGTGAGAAACTATGGCTACACCTTC.

The genes are TRBV3-1 (or the pseudogene TRBV3-2) and TRBJ2-2; TRBD1 aligns across 10 bases. Germline CDR1 LGHDT, CDR2 YNNKEL (reference sequence). The CDR3 has 17 residues. V lost 1 base and J lost 6; bases outside the gene matches: 8. This CDR3 is CASSQGDRGRLSGELFF. The CDR3 DNA is TGTGCCAGCAGCCAAGGCGACAGGGGGCGCCTTTCCGGGGAGCTGTTTTTT.

This sequence joins TRBV5-1 and TRBJ2-3; D is ambiguous. Trimming shortened V by 0 bases and J by 2 bases, and 13 bases separated the two germline ends. The CDR3 consists of 16 residues. Germline V lookup: CDR1 SGHRS, CDR2 YFSETQ. CDR3 nucleotides: TGCGCCAGCAGCTTGGGTGGCAGGCCCCTCACAGATACGCAGTATTTT. It yields the protein CASSLGGRPLTDTQYF.

The chain carries TRBV29-1 and TRBJ1-3; a possible D gene is TRBD1 (5 bases). CDR1 is SQVTM and CDR2 is ANQGSEA in the germline V gene. V shed 3 bases and J shed 3 bases, with 9 bases lying between them. The CDR3 extends over 13 amino acids. CDR3 region: CSVEGQYGNTIYF. The CDR3 DNA is TGCAGCGTTGAGGGGCAGTATGGAAACACCATATATTTT.

This sequence joins TRBV15 and TRBJ1-4; TRBD1 matches at 9 bases. Looked up from germline, CDR1 is LNHNV and CDR2 is YYDKDF (reference sequence). V gave up 3 bases and J gave up 7 bases; unmatched junction bases: 6. The CDR3 is 15 amino acids. The CDR3 nucleotides read TGTGCCACCAGCAGGACAGGGGGACACCTTGAAAAACTGTTTTTT. Its protein product is CATSRTGGHLEKLFF.

The V call is TRBV10-3, the J call TRBJ1-2; 9 nucleotides agree with TRBD1. J lost 8 bases, V lost 4 bases, and 8 bases had no gene match. This CDR3 is built from 14 residues. CDR1 is ENHRY, CDR2 SYGVKD, per germline. The CDR3: CAISASQGAVGYTF. The CDR3 DNA reads TGTGCCATCAGTGCTTCACAGGGGGCTGTGGGCTACACCTTC.

This chain uses TRBV29-1 with TRBJ1-1; D remains unclear. The CDR3 contains 13 residues. V was trimmed by 4 bases and J by 2 bases, leaving 11 bases between them. The germline V gene has CDR1 SQVTM and CDR2 ANQGSEA. The CDR3 here is CSVVPQSNTEAFF. CDR3 DNA sequence: TGCAGCGTTGTCCCACAAAGTAACACTGAAGCTTTCTTT.

The chain joins TRBV11-2 to TRBJ2-1; D might be TRBD1 (7 bases). The germline CDR1 and CDR2 sequences are SGHAT and FQNNGV. This CDR3 is built from 15 residues. Trimming took off 4 bases at V and 4 bases at J, with 14 bases between the two ends. The CDR3: CASSSTQGGYNEQFF. CDR3 DNA: TGTGCCAGCAGCTCAACTCAGGGGGGTTACAATGAGCAGTTCTTC.

The rearrangement links TRBV27 to TRBJ2-3; D is possibly TRBD2 (6 bases). The germline V gene has CDR1 MNHEY and CDR2 SMNVEV (reference sequence). Trimming left V 9 bases short and J 7 bases short, with 17 bases between. The CDR3 spans 13 residues. CDR3 bases: TGTGCCAGTACGACGGGAGTACTCCATACGCAGTATTTT. This translates into CASTTGVLHTQYF.

The CDR3 spells CASSPRERTNEQFF. CDR3 nucleotides: TGTGCCAGCTCACCCCGGGAACGCACGAATGAGCAGTTCTTC. The chain recombines TRBV18 with TRBJ2-1; TRBD2 is a possible D gene (5 bases). CDR1 and CDR2 (germline): KGHSH, LQKENI. The CDR3 has 14 residues. Trimming removed 3 bases at V and 7 bases at J, with 13 bases between. The full variable domain, completed using reference TRBV18 and TRBJ2-1, is NAGVMQNPRHLVRRRGQEARLRCSPMKGHSHVYWYRQLPEEGLKFMVYLQKENIIDESGMPKERFSAEFPKEGPSILRIQQVVRGDSAAYFCASSPRERTNEQFFGPGTRLTVL.